The subject of this entry is one TCR beta chain. Clones were read by immunoSEQ multiplex PCR, and TCRdb kept only the in-frame ones, dropping some. Of 14,000 or so clones detected, about four fifths appear once; the ten largest clones hold about 9.1%. The data belong to a study of chemoradiotherapy in HPV16-positive cancers. The CDR3 is made up of 14 amino acids. V was cut by 0 bases and J by 5 bases, with 12 bases left in between. From germline, CDR1 is SGDLS and CDR2 YYNGEE. The chain joins TRBV9 to TRBJ2-7; D not certain. The TCR comes from a human donor with HPV-associated anogenital cancer. Sample acquisition took place from a patient who underwent chemoradiotherapy. The CDR3 DNA is TGTGCCAGCAGCGTAGGGGTAATATTTAACGAGCAGTACTTC. It specifies CASSVGVIFNEQYF.